The entry below describes one T cell receptor (beta chain). The antigen is unknown. Relying on iRepertoire HTBI primers and Arm-PCR of CDR3 regions, the team built TCR beta libraries. TCRdb reprocessed the multiplex PCR reads via MiXCR and lists one record per CDR3 protein. The table records approximately 690,000 distinct CDR3 sequences, around 32% of them present only once. The V end lost 1 base, the J end lost 1 base, and 11 bases lay between the germline ends. The CDR3 has 16 residues. Per the germline V gene, CDR1 is SQVTM and CDR2 is ANQGSEA. Noted time point: persistent/refractory GD, antithyroid drugs over 5 years with positive TRAb. Researchers made the TCR library from RNA that was extracted from PBMCs. The sample is drawn from a study of regulatory T cells in long-lasting Graves disease. Findings of the study overall: Rather than thyroid tissue, only peripheral blood underwent study. Newly diagnosed patients shared about a thousand public clonotypes; persistent patients shared some 2,700.

This clonotype was obtained from a female donor with Graves disease. Sample: peripheral blood mononuclear cells (PBMCs), taken when the disease was refractory, from a patient treated with antithyroid drugs. V is TRBV29-1 and J is TRBJ2-6; weak D call: TRBD1 (6 bases). DNA of the CDR3: TGCAGCGTTGAAGTGGGACATCGATCTGGGGCCAACGTCCTGACTTTC. Translated, it gives CSVEVGHRSGANVLTF.